This T cell receptor beta chain was retrieved from a study of response to subunit inactivated influenza vaccine. One entry per CDR3 protein, called by TCRdb with MiXCR from the RT-PCR reads. Here the sample spans hundreds of thousands of distinct CDR3 sequences, roughly 10% being singletons. Germline-derived CDR1 and CDR2 are KGHDR and SFDVKD. The CDR3 covers 14 residues. Unmatched junction bases numbered 5, after V lost 4 bases and J lost 7 bases. These data are also associated with another study on T cells expressing NK-cell markers. That source reports: It was by 5'RACE template switching with UMIs that TCR beta cDNA was made. Serological testing identified seven of the eight sequenced donors as HCMV-seropositive and one as seronegative. In more than five donors, dominant CD3+CD56+NKG2C+ clonotypes ranked among the top 10 CD8+ clonotypes. A few donors likewise had their CD3+CD56-NKG2C+ fraction led by these clonotypes.

V and J are TRBV24-1 and TRBJ2-1; TRBD2 agrees at 8 bases. This TCR was sampled from a man aged 45 to 65 who received an inactivated influenza vaccine. The material sequenced was PBMCs from blood, taken on the day of vaccination. The CDR3 nucleotides are TGTGCCACCAGTGACGGGAGGGCGGGAAATGAGCAGTTCTTC. This gives the protein CATSDGRAGNEQFF.